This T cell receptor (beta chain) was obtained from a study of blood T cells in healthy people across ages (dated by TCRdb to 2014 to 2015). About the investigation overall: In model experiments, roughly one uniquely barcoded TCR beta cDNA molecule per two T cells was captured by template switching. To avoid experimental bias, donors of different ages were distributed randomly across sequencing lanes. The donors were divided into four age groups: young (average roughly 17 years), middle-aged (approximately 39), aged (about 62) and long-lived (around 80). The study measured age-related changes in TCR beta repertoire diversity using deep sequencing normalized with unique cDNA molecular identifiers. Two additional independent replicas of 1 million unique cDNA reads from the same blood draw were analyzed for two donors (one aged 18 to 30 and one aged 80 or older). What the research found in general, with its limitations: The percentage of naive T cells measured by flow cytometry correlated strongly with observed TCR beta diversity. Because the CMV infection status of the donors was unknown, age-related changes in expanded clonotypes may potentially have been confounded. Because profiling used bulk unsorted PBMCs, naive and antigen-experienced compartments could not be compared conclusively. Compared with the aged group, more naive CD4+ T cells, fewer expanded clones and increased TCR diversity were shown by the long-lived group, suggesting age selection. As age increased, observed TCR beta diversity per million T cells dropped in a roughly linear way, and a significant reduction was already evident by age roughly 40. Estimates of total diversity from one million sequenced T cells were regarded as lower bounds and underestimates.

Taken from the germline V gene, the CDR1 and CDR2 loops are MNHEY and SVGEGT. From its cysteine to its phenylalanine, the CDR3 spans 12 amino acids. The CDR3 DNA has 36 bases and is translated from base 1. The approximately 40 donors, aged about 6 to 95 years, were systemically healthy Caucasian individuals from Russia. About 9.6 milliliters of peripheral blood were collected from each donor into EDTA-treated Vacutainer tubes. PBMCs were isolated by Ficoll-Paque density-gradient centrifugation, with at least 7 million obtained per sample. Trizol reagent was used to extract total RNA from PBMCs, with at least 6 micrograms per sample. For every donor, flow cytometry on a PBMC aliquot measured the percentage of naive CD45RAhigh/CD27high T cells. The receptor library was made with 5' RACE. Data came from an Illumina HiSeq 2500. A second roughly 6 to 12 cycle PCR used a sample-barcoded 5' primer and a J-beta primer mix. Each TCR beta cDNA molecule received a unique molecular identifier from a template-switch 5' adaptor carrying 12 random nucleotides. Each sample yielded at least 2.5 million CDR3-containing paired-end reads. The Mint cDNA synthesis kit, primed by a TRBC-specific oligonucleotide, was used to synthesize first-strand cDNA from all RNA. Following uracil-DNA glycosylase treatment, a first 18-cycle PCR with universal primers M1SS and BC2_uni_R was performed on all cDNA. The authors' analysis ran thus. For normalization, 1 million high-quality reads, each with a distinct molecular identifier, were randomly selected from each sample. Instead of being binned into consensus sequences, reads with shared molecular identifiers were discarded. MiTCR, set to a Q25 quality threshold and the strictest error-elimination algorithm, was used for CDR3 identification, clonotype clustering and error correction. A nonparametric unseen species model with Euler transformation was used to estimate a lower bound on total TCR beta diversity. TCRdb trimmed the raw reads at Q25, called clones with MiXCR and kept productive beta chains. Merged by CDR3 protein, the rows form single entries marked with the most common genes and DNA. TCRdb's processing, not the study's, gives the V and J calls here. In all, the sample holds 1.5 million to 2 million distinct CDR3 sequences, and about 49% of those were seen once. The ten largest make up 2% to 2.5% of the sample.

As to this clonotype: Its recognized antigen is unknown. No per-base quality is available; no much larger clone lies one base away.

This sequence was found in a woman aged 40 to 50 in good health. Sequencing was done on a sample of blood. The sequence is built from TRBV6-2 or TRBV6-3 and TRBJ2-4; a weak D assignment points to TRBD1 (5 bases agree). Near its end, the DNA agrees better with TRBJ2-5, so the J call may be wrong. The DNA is TGTGCCAGCGCCCAGGGCGGCGAGACCCAGTACTTC. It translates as CASAQGGETQYF.